This T cell receptor (beta chain) is from a study of OX40 agonist ivuxolimab in advanced cancers. This clone has a single count. V lost 3 bases to trimming and J lost 6 bases, with 12 bases between them. The CDR3 consists of 14 residues. The germline V gene encodes CDR1 KGHSY and CDR2 FQNENV. Using immunoSEQ multiplex PCR, the repertoire was profiled, and TCRdb retains in-frame clones only, with some absent. The sample lists 95,000 to 100,000 clones, roughly four fifths seen once, with 5.8% in the top ten. The sampling schedule covered blood at baseline, cycle 4 day 1, and cycle 7 day 1. The rearrangement joins TRBV16 to TRBJ1-5, with D possibly being TRBD1 (6 bases). This sequence was found in an adult with an advanced solid tumor such as melanoma, head and neck, liver or kidney cancer. The source material was CD4+ or CD8+ T cells sorted from blood, sampled in a trial of the OX40 agonist ivuxolimab. For the CDR3, the DNA is TGTGCCAGCAGCCACAGGGGAGGCGGTCAGCCCCAGCATTTT. Its translation: CASSHRGGGQPQHF.